The 22 T cell receptor beta chains below were found in one sample sequenced in a study of T-cell reconstitution after alpha-beta-depleted transplantation in children. Unique molecular identifiers were used in preparing the TCRbeta library. TCRdb re-analysed the PCR reads in MiXCR, keeping a single row per CDR3 protein. This table has roughly 300,000 distinct CDR3 sequences, 9.5% to 13% appearing once. The specimen comprised peripheral blood, sampled 180 days after TCRalphabeta/CD19-depleted stem cell transplant. These receptors all come from a male patient aged 2-10 years who had a stem cell transplant for chronic granulomatous disease, so the T cells may come from the graft donor.

With respect to this clonotype: One end of the junction fails to match germline, which may point to a read error. The CDR3 region has the DNA TGCGCCAGCAGCTTGACATCTGGGGCCAACTTCCTGACTTTC. It codes for CASSLTSGANFLTF. The V and J genes are TRBV5-1 and TRBJ2-6, with D possibly being TRBD1 (5 bases). CDR3 size: 14 residues. CDR1 SGHRS and CDR2 YFSETQ come from the germline V gene.

This clonotype was observed at least ten times. This chain links TRBV5-6 with TRBJ2-6; 9 bases agree with TRBD1. V lost 2 bases, J lost 11 bases, and 11 bases stayed unmatched. The germline V gene encodes CDR1 SGHDT and CDR2 YYEEEE. The CDR3 is made up of 16 amino acids. This CDR3 reads CASSFINRGQRDVLTF. In DNA form, the CDR3 reads TGTGCCAGCAGCTTCATAAACAGGGGGCAGAGAGACGTCCTGACTTTC.

This clonotype appeared many times. This rearrangement joins TRBV20-1 to TRBJ2-5, with TRBD2 identical over 10 bases. J lost 4 bases, V lost 3 bases, and 5 bases had no gene match. The CDR3 is 14 amino acids. CDR1 and CDR2 (germline): DFQATT, SNEGSKA (reference sequence). The CDR3 spells CSARPPSGGETQYF. The CDR3 nucleotides are TGCAGTGCTAGGCCACCTAGCGGGGGAGAGACCCAGTACTTC.

The table lists this clonotype with many counts. The rearrangement joins TRBV5-1 to TRBJ2-1; D not certain. V was pared by 5 bases and J by 6 bases, with 18 bases between. In germline, CDR1 is SGHRS, CDR2 YFSETQ. The CDR3 loop spans 15 amino acids. Here the CDR3 DNA reads TGCGCCAGCAGAGAAGAAGGACGACCACTCAATGAGCAGTTCTTC. It yields the protein CASREEGRPLNEQFF.

This clonotype was picked up many times. The chain links TRBV28 to TRBJ2-7; the D gene is possibly TRBD1 (8 bases). Trimming left V 6 bases short and J 2 bases short, with 17 bases between. Germline CDR1 and CDR2: MDHEN and SYDVKM. The CDR3 extends over 15 amino acids. CDR3 sequence: CASSQRDRFPYEQYF. CDR3 sequence (DNA): TGTGCCAGCAGCCAGCGGGACAGGTTCCCCTACGAGCAGTACTTC.

At least ten counts were recorded for this clonotype. The V call is TRBV7-3, the J call TRBJ2-1; D remains ambiguous. The germline V and J ends were trimmed by 3 bases and 10 bases, with 16 bases remaining between them. The germline V gene has CDR1 SGHTA and CDR2 FQGTGA. The length of the CDR3 is 14 residues. The DNA of the CDR3 is TGTGCCAGCAGCTTTTTAGCAGCCTCGGGCGAGCAGTTCTTC. Encoded protein: CASSFLAASGEQFF. Full variable domain (remainder filled in from reference TRBV7-3 and TRBJ2-1): GAGVSQTPSNKVTEKGKYVELRCDPISGHTALYWYRQSLGQGPEFLIYFQGTGAADDSGLPNDRFFAVRPEGSVSTLKIQRTERGDSAVYLCASSFLAASGEQFFGPGTRLTVL.

There are many counts of this clonotype. This chain links TRBV20-1 with TRBJ2-2; TRBD1 matches at 9 bases. This CDR3 has 15 residues. J lost 1 base, V lost 2 bases, and 2 bases had no gene match. CDR1 and CDR2 from the germline V gene are DFQATT and SNEGSKA (reference sequence). This chain's CDR3 is CSARSDRGNTGELFF. The CDR3 DNA is TGCAGTGCTAGATCGGACAGGGGGAACACCGGGGAGCTGTTTTTT.

This clonotype came up many times. V usage is TRBV28 and J usage is TRBJ2-7; TRBD1 matches 8 bases. V gave up 5 bases and J gave up 5 bases; unmatched junction bases: 11. The V gene's germline CDR1 is MDHEN and CDR2 SYDVKM. The CDR3 contains 15 residues. CDR3 loop: CASSHSFRGRNEQYF. CDR3 nucleotides: TGTGCCAGCAGTCATTCCTTCAGGGGGCGTAACGAGCAGTACTTC.

About this clonotype itself: This may be a read error: a much more frequent sequence differs by one nucleotide. The chain joins TRBV5-1 to TRBJ2-1, with a tentative D call TRBD1 (6 bases). The germline V gene has CDR1 SGHRS and CDR2 YFSETQ. V shed 4 bases and J shed 2 bases, with 19 bases lying between them. This CDR3 spans 17 amino acids. The CDR3 sequence: CASSPDTGPSPYNEQFF. CDR3 sequence (DNA): TGCGCCAGCAGCCCGGATACAGGGCCTAGCCCCTACAATGAGCAGTTCTTC.

This clonotype was observed at least ten times. The J gene is TRBJ2-7, the V gene TRBV5-1, with TRBD1 matching over 7 bases. The CDR3 is 18 residues long. The junction had 17 bases not matched to a gene; V was cut back by 5 bases and J by 0 bases. Germline CDR1 is SGHRS and CDR2 is YFSETQ. CDR3 in amino acids: CASRRPGQSYPSSYEQYF. The CDR3 DNA reads TGCGCCAGCAGGCGGCCGGGACAGAGTTACCCAAGCTCCTACGAGCAGTACTTC.

As regards this clonotype: Just one base apart from a much larger clone, this may be a read error. The chain combines TRBV27 with TRBJ2-7; TRBD1 is a possible D gene (6 bases). V lost 2 bases and J lost 6, with 11 bases in between. This CDR3 contains 13 residues. Germline V CDR1 and CDR2: MNHEY, SMNVEV (reference sequence). In nucleotides, the CDR3 is TGTGCCAGCAGTTTAGTGGGGGCGGGCGAGCAGTACTTC. Translating it yields CASSLVGAGEQYF.

In this sample, this clonotype turned up many times. V is TRBV3-1 and J is TRBJ1-2; the match to TRBD1 covers 8 bases. The CDR3 has 16 amino acids. In germline, CDR1 is LGHDT, CDR2 YNNKEL (reference sequence). Unmatched junction bases numbered 8, after V lost 1 base and J lost 4 bases. In nucleotides, the CDR3 is TGTGCCAGCAGCCAAGGGCCAGGGGGCCTTTCCTATGGCTACACCTTC. Encoded protein: CASSQGPGGLSYGYTF.

This clonotype was recorded at least ten times. The V and J genes are TRBV29-1 and TRBJ2-1; 7 nucleotides line up with TRBD2. Germline V lookup: CDR1 SQVTM, CDR2 ANQGSEA. The CDR3 is 13 amino acids. The V segment lost 3 bases and the J segment 4 bases; nucleotides outside the gene matches: 3. CDR3 sequence (DNA): TGCAGCGTTGAGCTAGCGGCTTACAATGAGCAGTTCTTC. This translates into CSVELAAYNEQFF.

The sample holds many counts of this clonotype. The chain recombines TRBV20-1 with TRBJ2-5; D is unresolved. V shed 3 bases and J shed 3 bases, with 5 bases lying between them. The CDR3 spans 11 residues. Germline V lookup: CDR1 DFQATT, CDR2 SNEGSKA (reference sequence). CDR3 sequence: CSASLEETQYF. CDR3 DNA: TGCAGTGCTAGCCTAGAAGAGACCCAGTACTTC.

On this clonotype: Possible read error: a much larger clone is one base away. The rearrangement uses TRBV14 and TRBJ1-1; D is undetermined. The germline V gene encodes CDR1 SGHDN and CDR2 FVKESK. This CDR3 has 15 amino acids. Here the CDR3 DNA reads TGTACCAGCAGCAAAAGGTCGGGTCGAGGAACTGAAGCTTTCTTT. Translated, it gives CTSSKRSGRGTEAFF.

This clonotype was detected many times. The chain is built from TRBV28 and TRBJ2-1; TRBD2 agrees at 8 bases. Per the germline V gene, CDR1 is MDHEN and CDR2 is SYDVKM. The CDR3 sequence is 16 residues long. V dropped 6 bases and J dropped 9; count of bases not matched to a gene: 16. This CDR3 reads CASSPSSGRGPGEQFF. DNA of the CDR3: TGTGCCAGCAGCCCCTCCTCCGGGAGGGGCCCCGGTGAGCAGTTCTTC.

This clonotype was seen at least ten times. The V and J genes are TRBV20-1 and TRBJ2-1; no firm D call. The ends were cut back, 4 bases at V and 8 bases at J, with 9 bases in the middle. The CDR3 sequence is 11 residues long. Germline CDR1 reads DFQATT; CDR2 reads SNEGSKA (reference sequence). The CDR3 bases are TGCAGTGCTACTCGATTGGATGAGCAGTTCTTC. Its protein product is CSATRLDEQFF.

The genes are TRBV29-1 and TRBJ2-1, with D possibly TRBD1 on 6 matching bases. CDR3 length equals 14 residues. The V end was cut by 7 bases, the J end by 5 bases, with 18 bases between. Germline V lookup: CDR1 SQVTM, CDR2 ANQGSEA. As DNA, the CDR3 is TGCAGCGGGAACAGGGTGGCTTACAACAATGAGCAGTTCTTC. This translates into CSGNRVAYNNEQFF.

In this sample, this clonotype turned up many times. The V and J genes are TRBV7-9 and TRBJ1-3; D not resolved. CDR1 is SEHNR, CDR2 FQNEAQ, per germline (reference sequence). The CDR3 sequence is 19 residues long. The V end lost 2 bases, the J end lost 0 bases, and 20 bases lay between the germline ends. This chain's CDR3 is CASSLIRDFHPDSGNTIYF. CDR3 DNA: TGTGCCAGCAGCTTAATTCGGGATTTCCACCCCGACTCTGGAAACACCATATATTTT. Using reference TRBV7-9 and TRBJ1-3 for the parts outside the CDR3, the full variable domain is DTGVSQNPRHKITKRGQNVTFRCDPISEHNRLYWYRQTLGQGPEFLTYFQNEAQLEKSRLLSDRFSAERPKGSFSTLEIQRTEQGDSAMYLCASSLIRDFHPDSGNTIYFGEGSWLTVV.

DNA of the CDR3: TGCGCCAGCAGCTTTTCTAGCGGGGCGAACACCGGGGAGCTGTTTTTT. It encodes CASSFSSGANTGELFF. The gene calls are TRBV5-1 and TRBJ2-2; 9 nucleotides align to TRBD2. This CDR3 contains 16 residues. Germline V gene data show CDR1 as SGHRS and CDR2 as YFSETQ. The ends lost 2 bases at V and 0 bases at J; junction bases unmatched: 2. The whole variable domain, filled in from reference TRBV5-1 and TRBJ2-2, reads KAGVTQTPRYLIKTRGQQVTLSCSPISGHRSVSWYQQTPGQGLQFLFEYFSETQRNKGNFPGRFSGRQFSNSRSEMNVSTLELGDSALYLCASSFSSGANTGELFFGEGSRLTVL.

The sample holds many counts of this clonotype. The V call is TRBV11-3, the J call TRBJ2-3; 7 bases align to TRBD1. Germline lookup yields CDR1 SGHNT and CDR2 YENEEA. The trim removed 3 bases at V and 1 base at J, leaving 1 base unmatched. This CDR3 region has 14 residues. CDR3 coding DNA: TGTGCCAGCAGCTTGGGGACAGGCACAGATACGCAGTATTTT. This encodes CASSLGTGTDTQYF. The variable domain in full, with the rest retrieved from reference TRBV11-3 and TRBJ2-3, is EAGVVQSPRYKIIEKKQPVAFWCNPISGHNTLYWYLQNLGQGPELLIRYENEEAVDDSQLPKDRFSAERLKGVDSTLKIQPAELGDSAVYLCASSLGTGTDTQYFGPGTRLTVL.

The table lists this clonotype with many counts. The CDR3 here is CASSQLAGAFSYEQYF. CDR3 in DNA: TGTGCCAGCAGCCAATTGGCGGGAGCCTTCTCCTACGAGCAGTACTTC. The J gene is TRBJ2-7, the V gene TRBV3-1; 7 bases line up with TRBD2. Germline V gene data show CDR1 as LGHDT and CDR2 as YNNKEL (reference sequence). The CDR3 has 16 amino acids. The V gene end was trimmed by 2 bases and the J gene end by 0 bases; junction bases not matched to a gene: 7.